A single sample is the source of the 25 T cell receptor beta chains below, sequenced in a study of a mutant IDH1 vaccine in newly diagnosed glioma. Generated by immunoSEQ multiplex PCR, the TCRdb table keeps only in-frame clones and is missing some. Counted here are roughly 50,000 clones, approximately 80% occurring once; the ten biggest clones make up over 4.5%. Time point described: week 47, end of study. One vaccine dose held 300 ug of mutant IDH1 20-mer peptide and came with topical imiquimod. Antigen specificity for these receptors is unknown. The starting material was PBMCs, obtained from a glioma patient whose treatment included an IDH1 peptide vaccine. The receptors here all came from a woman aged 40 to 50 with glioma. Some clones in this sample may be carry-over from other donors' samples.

CDR3 protein: CASIGGQGAHEQYF. The CDR3 coding sequence is TGTGCCAGCATAGGGGGACAGGGGGCCCACGAGCAGTACTTC. The chain couples TRBV2 to TRBJ2-7; 12 nucleotides line up with TRBD1. Germline V gene data show CDR1 as SNHLY and CDR2 as FYNNEI. The CDR3 length is 14 residues. Germline trimming cut 7 bases from V and 5 bases from J; bases unmatched to any gene: 6.

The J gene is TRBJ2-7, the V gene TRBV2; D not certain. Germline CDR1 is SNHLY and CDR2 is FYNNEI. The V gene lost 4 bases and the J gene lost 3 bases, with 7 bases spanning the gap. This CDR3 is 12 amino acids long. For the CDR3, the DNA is TGTGCCAGCAGTGTACAAAACTACGAGCAGTACTTC. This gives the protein CASSVQNYEQYF.

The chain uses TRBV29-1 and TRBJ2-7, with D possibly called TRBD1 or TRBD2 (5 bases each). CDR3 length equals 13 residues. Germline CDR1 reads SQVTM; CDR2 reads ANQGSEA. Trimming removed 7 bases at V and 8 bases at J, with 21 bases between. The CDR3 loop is CSGQTSGTVKQYF. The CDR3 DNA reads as TGCAGCGGTCAAACATCCGGGACGGTTAAGCAGTACTTC.

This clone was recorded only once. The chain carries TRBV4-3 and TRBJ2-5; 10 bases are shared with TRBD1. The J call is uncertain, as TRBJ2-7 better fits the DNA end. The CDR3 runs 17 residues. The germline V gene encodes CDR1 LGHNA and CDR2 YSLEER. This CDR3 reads CASSRAYFGTGDYEQYF. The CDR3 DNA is TGCGCCAGCAGCCGCGCCTATTTCGGGACAGGGGACTACGAGCAGTACTTC.

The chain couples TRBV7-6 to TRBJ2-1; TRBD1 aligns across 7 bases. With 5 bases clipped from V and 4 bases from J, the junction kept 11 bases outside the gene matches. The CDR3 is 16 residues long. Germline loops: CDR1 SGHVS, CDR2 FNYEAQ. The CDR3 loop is CASSLPATGLYNEQFF. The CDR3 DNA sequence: TGTGCCAGCAGCCTGCCGGCGACAGGGCTTTACAATGAGCAGTTCTTC.

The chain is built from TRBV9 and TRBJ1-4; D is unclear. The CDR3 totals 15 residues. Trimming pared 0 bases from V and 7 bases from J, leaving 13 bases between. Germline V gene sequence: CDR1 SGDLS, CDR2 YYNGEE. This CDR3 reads CASSVARGKREKLFF. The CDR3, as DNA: TGTGCCAGCAGCGTAGCTCGGGGAAAACGTGAAAAACTGTTTTTT.

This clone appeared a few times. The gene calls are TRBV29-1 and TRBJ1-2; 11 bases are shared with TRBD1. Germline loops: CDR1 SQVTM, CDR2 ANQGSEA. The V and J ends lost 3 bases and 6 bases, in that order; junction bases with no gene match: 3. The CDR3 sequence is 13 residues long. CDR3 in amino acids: CSVDRTGGHGYTF. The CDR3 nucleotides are TGCAGCGTTGATCGGACAGGGGGCCATGGCTACACCTTC. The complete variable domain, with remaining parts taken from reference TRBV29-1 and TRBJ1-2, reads SAVISQKPSRDICQRGTSLTIQCQVDSQVTMMFWYRQQPGQSLTLIATANQGSEATYESGFVIDKFPISRPNLTFSTLTVSNMSPEDSSIYLCSVDRTGGHGYTFGSGTRLTVV.

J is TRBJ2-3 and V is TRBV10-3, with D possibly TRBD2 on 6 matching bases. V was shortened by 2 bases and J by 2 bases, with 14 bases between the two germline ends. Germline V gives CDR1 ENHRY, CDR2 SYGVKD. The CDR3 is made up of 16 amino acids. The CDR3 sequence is CAISEGGGGVTDTQYF. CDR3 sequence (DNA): TGTGCCATCAGTGAGGGTGGCGGCGGGGTCACAGATACGCAGTATTTT.

The CDR3 sequence is CASSFRGAANQPQHF. CDR3 coding DNA: TGTGCCAGCAGCTTTAGGGGCGCCGCTAATCAGCCCCAGCATTTT. The chain couples TRBV5-6 to TRBJ1-5, with D perhaps matching TRBD1 (5 bases). The CDR3 is 15 amino acids. Trimming shortened V by 2 bases and J by 4 bases, and 13 bases separated the two germline ends. Germline V lookup: CDR1 SGHDT, CDR2 YYEEEE.

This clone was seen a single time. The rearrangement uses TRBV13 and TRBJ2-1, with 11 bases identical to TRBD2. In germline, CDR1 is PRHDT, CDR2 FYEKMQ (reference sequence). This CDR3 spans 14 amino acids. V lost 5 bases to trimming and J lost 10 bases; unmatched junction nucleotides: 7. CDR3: CASSVGLAENEQFF. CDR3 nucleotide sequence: TGTGCCAGCAGCGTGGGACTAGCGGAAAACGAGCAGTTCTTC.

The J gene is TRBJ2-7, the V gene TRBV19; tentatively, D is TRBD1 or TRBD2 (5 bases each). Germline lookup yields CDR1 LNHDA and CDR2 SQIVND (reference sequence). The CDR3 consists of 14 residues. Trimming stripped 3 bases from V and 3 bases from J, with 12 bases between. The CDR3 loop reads CASSMGEIFYEQYF. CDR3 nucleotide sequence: TGTGCCAGTAGTATGGGGGAGATCTTCTACGAGCAGTACTTC.

Here the CDR3 DNA reads TGTGCCAGCAGTGGGGACGGCACCTACAATGAGCAGTTCTTC. It specifies CASSGDGTYNEQFF. The genes are TRBV6-4 and TRBJ2-1; D possibly uses TRBD1 or TRBD2 (5 bases each). CDR1 is MRHNA and CDR2 is SNTAGT in the germline V gene. V was pared by 4 bases and J by 2 bases, with 9 bases between. The CDR3 runs 14 residues.

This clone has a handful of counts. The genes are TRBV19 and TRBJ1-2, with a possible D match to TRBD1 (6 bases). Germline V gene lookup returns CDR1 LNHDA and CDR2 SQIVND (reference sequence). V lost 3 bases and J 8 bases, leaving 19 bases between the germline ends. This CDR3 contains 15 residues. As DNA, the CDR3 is TGTGCCAGTAGTATTTGGGGGCGCGGAGAGGAGGGCTACACCTTC. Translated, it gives CASSIWGRGEEGYTF.

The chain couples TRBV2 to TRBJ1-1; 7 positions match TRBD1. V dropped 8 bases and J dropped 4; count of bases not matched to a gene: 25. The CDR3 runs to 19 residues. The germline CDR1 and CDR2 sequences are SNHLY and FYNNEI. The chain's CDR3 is CASSPRYLTGTSKGTEAFF. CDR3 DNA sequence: TGTGCCAGCTCCCCGAGGTACCTGACAGGGACCTCCAAGGGCACTGAAGCTTTCTTT.

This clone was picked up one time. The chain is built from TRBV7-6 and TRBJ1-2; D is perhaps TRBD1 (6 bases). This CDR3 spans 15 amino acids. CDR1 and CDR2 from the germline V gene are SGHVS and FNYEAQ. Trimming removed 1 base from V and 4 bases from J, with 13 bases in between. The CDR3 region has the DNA TGTGCCAGCAGCTTAGGGGGGGGGCCGTTCTATGGCTACACCTTC. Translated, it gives CASSLGGGPFYGYTF. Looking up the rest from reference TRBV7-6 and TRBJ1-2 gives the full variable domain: GAGVSQSPRYKVTKRGQDVALRCDPISGHVSLYWYRQALGQGPEFLTYFNYEAQQDKSGLPNDRFSAERPEGSISTLTIQRTEQRDSAMYRCASSLGGGPFYGYTFGSGTRLTVV.

CDR3 DNA: TGCAGCGTTGAGGGTAGGGACAGGGGGATTGGGAACACTGAAGCTTTCTTT. Translation gives CSVEGRDRGIGNTEAFF. The rearrangement uses TRBV29-1 and TRBJ1-1; 11 bases are shared with TRBD1. The CDR3 spans 17 residues. V was pared by 3 bases and J by 1 base, with 10 bases of the junction left unmatched. In germline, CDR1 is SQVTM, CDR2 ANQGSEA.

The CDR3 is CSARWGYNEQFF. CDR3 coding DNA: TGCAGCGCCCGGTGGGGATACAATGAGCAGTTCTTC. V and J are TRBV29-1 and TRBJ2-1, with D unresolved. Germline CDR1 reads SQVTM; CDR2 reads ANQGSEA. The CDR3 is 12 amino acids. The V end lost 7 bases, the J end lost 4 bases, and 11 bases lay between the germline ends.

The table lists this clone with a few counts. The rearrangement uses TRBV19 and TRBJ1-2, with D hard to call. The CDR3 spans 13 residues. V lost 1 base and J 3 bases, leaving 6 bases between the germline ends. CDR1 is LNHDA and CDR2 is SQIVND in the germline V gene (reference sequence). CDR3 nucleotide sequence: TGTGCCAGTAGTATAGGGGTGGACTATGGCTACACCTTC. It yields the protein CASSIGVDYGYTF.

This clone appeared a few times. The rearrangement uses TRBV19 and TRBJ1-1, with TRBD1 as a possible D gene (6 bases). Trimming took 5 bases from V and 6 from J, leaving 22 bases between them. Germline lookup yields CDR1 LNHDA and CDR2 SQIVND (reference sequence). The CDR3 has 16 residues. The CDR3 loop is CASSLSRGRGGPEAFF. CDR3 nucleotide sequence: TGTGCCAGTAGTTTGTCCCGAGGCAGGGGTGGGCCTGAAGCTTTCTTT. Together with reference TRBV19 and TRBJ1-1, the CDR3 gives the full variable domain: DGGITQSPKYLFRKEGQNVTLSCEQNLNHDAMYWYRQDPGQGLRLIYYSQIVNDFQKGDIAEGYSVSREKKESFPLTVTSAQKNPTAFYLCASSLSRGRGGPEAFFGQGTRLTVV.

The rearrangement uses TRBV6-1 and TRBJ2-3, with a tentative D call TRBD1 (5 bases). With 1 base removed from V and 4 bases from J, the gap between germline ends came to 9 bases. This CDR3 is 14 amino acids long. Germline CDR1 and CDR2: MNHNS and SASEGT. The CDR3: CASSEGVGADTQYF. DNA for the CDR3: TGTGCCAGCAGTGAAGGAGTAGGGGCAGATACGCAGTATTTT.

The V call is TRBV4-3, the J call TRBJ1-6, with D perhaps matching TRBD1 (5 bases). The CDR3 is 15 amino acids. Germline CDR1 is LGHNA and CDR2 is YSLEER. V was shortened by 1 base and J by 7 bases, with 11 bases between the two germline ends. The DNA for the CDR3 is TGCGCCAGCAGCCAAGGCCGGGACCTGAATTCACCCCTCCACTTT. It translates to CASSQGRDLNSPLHF.

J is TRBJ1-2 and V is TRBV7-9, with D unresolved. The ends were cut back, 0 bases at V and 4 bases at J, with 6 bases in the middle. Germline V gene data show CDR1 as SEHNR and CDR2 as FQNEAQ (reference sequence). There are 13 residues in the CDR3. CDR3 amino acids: CASSLAGRYGYTF. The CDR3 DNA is TGTGCCAGCAGCTTAGCAGGACGCTATGGCTACACCTTC.

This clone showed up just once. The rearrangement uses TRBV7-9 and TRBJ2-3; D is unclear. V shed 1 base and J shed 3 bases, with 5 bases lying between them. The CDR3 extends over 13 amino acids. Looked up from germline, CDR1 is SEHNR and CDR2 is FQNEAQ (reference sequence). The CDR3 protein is CASSLVRTDTQYF. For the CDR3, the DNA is TGTGCCAGCAGCTTAGTCCGTACAGATACGCAGTATTTT.

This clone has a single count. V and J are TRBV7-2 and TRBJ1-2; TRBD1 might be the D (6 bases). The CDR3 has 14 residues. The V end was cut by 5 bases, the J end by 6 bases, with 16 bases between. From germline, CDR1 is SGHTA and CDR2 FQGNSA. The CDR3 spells CASSPGMGADGYTF. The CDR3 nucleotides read TGTGCCAGCAGCCCCGGTATGGGGGCAGATGGCTACACCTTC.

CDR3 sequence: CASPTGGFGGYTF. CDR3 nucleotide sequence: TGTGCCAGTCCGACAGGGGGCTTTGGTGGCTACACCTTC. The chain joins TRBV7-3 to TRBJ1-2; 10 bases match TRBD1. Trimming cost V 9 bases and J 7 bases; bases outside gene matches: 8. Per the germline V gene, CDR1 is SGHTA and CDR2 is FQGTGA. The CDR3 runs 13 residues.